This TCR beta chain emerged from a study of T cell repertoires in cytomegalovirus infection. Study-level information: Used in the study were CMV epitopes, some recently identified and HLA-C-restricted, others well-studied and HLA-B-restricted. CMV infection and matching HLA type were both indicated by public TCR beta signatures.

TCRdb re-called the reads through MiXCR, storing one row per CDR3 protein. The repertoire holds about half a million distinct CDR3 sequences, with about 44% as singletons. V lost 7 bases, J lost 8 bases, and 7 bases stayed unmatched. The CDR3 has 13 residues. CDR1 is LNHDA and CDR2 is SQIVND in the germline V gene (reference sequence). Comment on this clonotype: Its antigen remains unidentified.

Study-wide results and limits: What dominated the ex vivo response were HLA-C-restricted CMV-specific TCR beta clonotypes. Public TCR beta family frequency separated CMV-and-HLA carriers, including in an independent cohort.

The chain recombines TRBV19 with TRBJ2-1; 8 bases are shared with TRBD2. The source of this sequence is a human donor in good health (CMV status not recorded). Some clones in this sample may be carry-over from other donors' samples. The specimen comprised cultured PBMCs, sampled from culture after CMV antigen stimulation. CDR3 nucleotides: TGTGCCAGTATTGAGCGGGAGAGCTATGAGCAGTTCTTC. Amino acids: CASIERESYEQFF.